Below are 31 T cell receptor beta chains sequenced from a single sample in a study of siplizumab effects on memory and regulatory T cells. Clones were sequenced by immunoSEQ multiplex PCR, and TCRdb holds only the in-frame ones, with some missing. The sample lists 65,000 to 90,000 clones, 90% to 95% occurring once. Sequencing used CD8+ T cells sorted from blood. The receptor set was obtained from a human donor in good health.

This chain links TRBV7-3 with TRBJ2-3; D is unclear. Germline V gene data show CDR1 as SGHTA and CDR2 as FQGTGA. The V end was cut by 6 bases, the J end by 4 bases, with 14 bases between. CDR3 length: 14 amino acids. This CDR3 reads CASSQGLVADTQYF. The CDR3 DNA sequence: TGTGCCAGCAGTCAAGGGCTAGTGGCAGATACGCAGTATTTT.

The chain's CDR3 is CASSGLQGGEGENTEAFF. The CDR3, as DNA: TGTGCCAGCAGCGGATTACAGGGCGGGGAGGGTGAAAACACTGAAGCTTTCTTT. The rearrangement uses TRBV9 and TRBJ1-1; the D gene is possibly TRBD1 (6 bases). With 3 bases removed from V and 2 bases from J, the gap between germline ends came to 23 bases. Germline CDR1 is SGDLS and CDR2 is YYNGEE. This CDR3 is 18 amino acids long.

The count of this clone is one. This sequence joins TRBV30 and TRBJ2-7; D might be TRBD1 or TRBD2, each matching 6 bases. CDR3 size: 14 residues. Germline CDR1 and CDR2: GTSNPN and SVGIG (reference sequence). Trimming took 0 bases from V and 4 from J, leaving 13 bases between them. The CDR3 loop is CAWSVRGASYEQYF. In nucleotides, the CDR3 is TGTGCCTGGAGTGTAAGGGGGGCTTCGTACGAGCAGTACTTC.

The rearrangement links TRBV7-9 to TRBJ2-1; D not resolved. CDR1 and CDR2 from the germline V gene are SEHNR and FQNEAQ (reference sequence). The CDR3 runs to 18 residues. V was clipped by 1 base and J by 3 bases, with 19 bases between them. The CDR3 nucleotides read TGTGCCAGCAGCTTAGTTCCCCCCCGCAGAACCCACTACAATGAGCAGTTCTTC. Its protein product is CASSLVPPRRTHYNEQFF.

There are a few counts of this clone. This chain uses TRBV2 with TRBJ2-7; D might be TRBD1 (5 bases). The V end lost 0 bases, the J end lost 3 bases, and 6 bases lay between the germline ends. Per the germline V gene, CDR1 is SNHLY and CDR2 is FYNNEI. This CDR3 region has 13 residues. The CDR3 spells CASSEAQGYEQYF. The CDR3 DNA follows: TGTGCCAGCAGTGAAGCGCAGGGCTACGAGCAGTACTTC.

The V gene is TRBV11-3, the J gene TRBJ2-5; D remains unclear. The CDR3 is made up of 13 amino acids. V lost 4 bases to trimming and J lost 5 bases, with 11 bases between them. The V gene's germline CDR1 is SGHNT and CDR2 YENEEA. CDR3 loop: CASSSAVGETQYF. CDR3 sequence (DNA): TGTGCCAGCAGCTCCGCGGTGGGGGAGACCCAGTACTTC.

V and J are TRBV11-2 and TRBJ1-3; perhaps TRBD1 as D (6 bases). The germline CDR1 and CDR2 sequences are SGHAT and FQNNGV. Between the trimmed V and J ends, which lost 1 base and 9 bases, there was a span of 7 bases. CDR3 length: 12 residues. The CDR3 nucleotides read TGTGCCAGCAGCTTAGGGGACACCACCATATATTTT. Translated: CASSLGDTTIYF.

This chain uses TRBV27 with TRBJ2-4, with 11 bases matching TRBD2. J lost 2 bases, V lost 10 bases, and 16 bases had no gene match. Germline V gene sequence: CDR1 MNHEY, CDR2 SMNVEV (reference sequence). This CDR3 contains 18 residues. The CDR3 coding sequence is TGTGCCATCACTGTTGGAAAGACTAGCGGGGCCCCCAAAAACATTCAGTACTTC. Residues: CAITVGKTSGAPKNIQYF.

The chain has TRBV27 and TRBJ1-1, with D perhaps matching TRBD1 (5 bases). Trimming pared 9 bases from V and 6 bases from J, leaving 8 bases between. The CDR3 consists of 10 residues. Germline CDR1 MNHEY, CDR2 SMNVEV (reference sequence). CDR3 loop: CARGPPEAFF. The CDR3, as DNA: TGTGCCAGGGGACCCCCTGAAGCTTTCTTT.

This clone came up a few times. The rearrangement joins TRBV28 to TRBJ2-7; no definite D call. V was pared by 4 bases and J by 1 base, with 5 bases between. This CDR3 has 12 amino acids. Germline V gene data show CDR1 as MDHEN and CDR2 as SYDVKM. CDR3 amino acids: CASSSGSYEQYF. In DNA, the CDR3 is TGTGCCAGCAGTTCCGGGTCCTACGAGCAGTACTTC. Complete variable domain (other parts from reference TRBV28 and TRBJ2-7): DVKVTQSSRYLVKRTGEKVFLECVQDMDHENMFWYRQDPGLGLRLIYFSYDVKMKEKGDIPEGYSVSREKKERFSLILESASTNQTSMYLCASSSGSYEQYFGPGTRLTVT.

The chain recombines TRBV5-6 with TRBJ2-7; D call uncertain. The CDR3 is 14 amino acids. V was cut by 3 bases and J by 6 bases, with 16 bases left in between. Germline V gene lookup returns CDR1 SGHDT and CDR2 YYEEEE. CDR3 nucleotide sequence: TGTGCCAGCAGCTCCCCAGATATCCCCTTCGAGCAGTACTTC. It specifies CASSSPDIPFEQYF.

The chain uses TRBV7-8 and TRBJ1-1; D is uncertain. This CDR3 is built from 14 residues. V dropped 5 bases and J dropped 1 base, with 11 bases sitting between them. Germline CDR1 is SGHVS and CDR2 is FQNEAQ. The CDR3 bases are TGTGCCAGCAGCCACGACGATGAGAACACTGAAGCTTTCTTT. It codes for CASSHDDENTEAFF.

The chain combines TRBV7-6 with TRBJ1-1; 7 nucleotides line up with TRBD1. Trimming took 5 bases from V and 8 from J; bases not matched to a gene: 5. The CDR3 consists of 12 residues. Germline values: CDR1 SGHVS, CDR2 FNYEAQ. The CDR3 bases are TGTGCCAGCAGCCCGGGACAGCAAGAAGCTTTCTTT. It codes for CASSPGQQEAFF.

The gene calls are TRBV28 and TRBJ2-1; D unclear. V was pared by 3 bases and J by 7 bases, with 7 bases between. CDR1 MDHEN and CDR2 SYDVKM come from the germline V gene. The CDR3 is made up of 12 amino acids. In nucleotides, the CDR3 is TGTGCCAGCAGTTTTCCCAGGAATGAGCAGTTCTTC. Translated: CASSFPRNEQFF.

The chain employs TRBV2 and TRBJ1-4; tentatively, D is TRBD1 (5 bases). Trimming pared 5 bases from V and 6 bases from J, leaving 10 bases between. Germline CDR1 is SNHLY and CDR2 is FYNNEI. This CDR3 spans 13 amino acids. The CDR3 DNA follows: TGTGCCAGCAGTACAGGTCTAGATGAAAAACTGTTTTTT. It yields the protein CASSTGLDEKLFF. The full variable domain, with the rest looked up from reference TRBV2 and TRBJ1-4, is EPEVTQTPSHQVTQMGQEVILRCVPISNHLYFYWYRQILGQKVEFLVSFYNNEISEKSEIFDDQFSVERPDGSNFTLKIRSTKLEDSAMYFCASSTGLDEKLFFGSGTQLSVL.

The chain carries TRBV2 and TRBJ1-1; 7 bases line up with TRBD1. V gave up 0 bases and J gave up 7 bases; unmatched junction bases: 8. Per the germline V gene, CDR1 is SNHLY and CDR2 is FYNNEI. The CDR3 is 15 residues long. The CDR3 loop reads CASSEAGRGVDEAFF. The CDR3 DNA reads as TGTGCCAGCAGTGAAGCGGGCAGGGGGGTTGATGAAGCTTTCTTT. The entire variable domain, with the rest obtained from reference TRBV2 and TRBJ1-1, is as follows: EPEVTQTPSHQVTQMGQEVILRCVPISNHLYFYWYRQILGQKVEFLVSFYNNEISEKSEIFDDQFSVERPDGSNFTLKIRSTKLEDSAMYFCASSEAGRGVDEAFFGQGTRLTVV.

The gene calls are TRBV11-2 and TRBJ2-7, with D possibly TRBD1 on 7 matching bases. Trimming stripped 5 bases from V and 11 bases from J, with 16 bases between. Germline V gives CDR1 SGHAT, CDR2 FQNNGV. There are 12 residues in the CDR3. The CDR3 is CASSGGTVWKYF. In DNA form, the CDR3 reads TGTGCCAGCAGCGGGGGGACAGTTTGGAAGTACTTC.

The sample holds a few counts of this clone. The chain couples TRBV6-5 to TRBJ1-4; D perhaps matches TRBD1 (5 bases). Deletions cut 6 bases from V and 8 bases from J, with 10 bases between. Germline V lookup: CDR1 MNHEY, CDR2 SVGAGI. The CDR3 spans 12 residues. The chain's CDR3 is CASRGVGEKLFF. CDR3 coding DNA: TGTGCCAGCAGGGGGGTTGGGGAAAAACTGTTTTTT.

The CDR3 loop reads CASSEALQGALETQYF. The CDR3 DNA sequence: TGTGCCAGCAGTGAAGCGCTTCAGGGGGCCCTAGAGACCCAGTACTTC. V is TRBV2 and J is TRBJ2-5; 8 bases are shared with TRBD1. CDR1 is SNHLY and CDR2 is FYNNEI in the germline V gene. The J segment lost 4 bases and the V segment lost 0 bases, leaving 7 bases of the junction unmatched. This CDR3 region has 16 residues. Full variable domain (remainder filled in from reference TRBV2 and TRBJ2-5): EPEVTQTPSHQVTQMGQEVILRCVPISNHLYFYWYRQILGQKVEFLVSFYNNEISEKSEIFDDQFSVERPDGSNFTLKIRSTKLEDSAMYFCASSEALQGALETQYFGPGTRLLVL.

V is TRBV19 and J is TRBJ1-2; maybe TRBD1 (6 bases). The germline V gene encodes CDR1 LNHDA and CDR2 SQIVND (reference sequence). The V end was cut by 1 base, the J end by 2 bases, with 11 bases between. The CDR3 covers 15 residues. Here the CDR3 DNA reads TGTGCCAGTAGTATAGCACACAGGGACAACTATGGCTACACCTTC. It yields the protein CASSIAHRDNYGYTF.

The V gene is TRBV11-3, the J gene TRBJ2-1; D perhaps matches TRBD2 (7 bases). Per germline, CDR1 SGHNT and CDR2 YENEEA. The CDR3 is made up of 16 amino acids. V shed 5 bases and J shed 6 bases, with 20 bases lying between them. CDR3 sequence reads: CASSPNAGAAPNEQFF. In DNA, the CDR3 is TGTGCCAGCAGCCCCAATGCGGGGGCCGCCCCCAATGAGCAGTTCTTC.

The rearrangement uses TRBV19 and TRBJ2-1, with D possibly TRBD1 on 5 matching bases. The CDR3 runs to 14 residues. The V gene lost 3 bases and the J gene lost 6 bases, with 12 bases spanning the gap. CDR1 and CDR2 from the germline V gene are LNHDA and SQIVND (reference sequence). The CDR3 loop reads CASSIPGLLNEQFF. The CDR3 region has the DNA TGTGCCAGTAGTATCCCAGGGTTACTCAATGAGCAGTTCTTC.

The chain has TRBV18 and TRBJ2-5, with a weak D call TRBD2 (5 bases). The V end lost 3 bases, the J end lost 2 bases, and 13 bases lay between the germline ends. Germline V lookup: CDR1 KGHSH, CDR2 LQKENI. This CDR3 spans 15 amino acids. CDR3 in amino acids: CASSPQDLPQETQYF. The CDR3 DNA reads TGTGCCAGCTCACCTCAGGACTTGCCACAAGAGACCCAGTACTTC.

The chain combines TRBV11-2 with TRBJ2-7; a weak D match, TRBD2 (5 bases). Germline values: CDR1 SGHAT, CDR2 FQNNGV. This CDR3 has 13 residues. V shed 0 bases and J shed 2 bases, with 5 bases lying between them. CDR3 nucleotides: TGTGCCAGCAGCTTAGACGGGACCTACGAGCAGTACTTC. Translating gives CASSLDGTYEQYF.

J is TRBJ2-7 and V is TRBV9; maybe TRBD2 (6 bases). The CDR3 sequence is 15 residues long. The V end was cut by 0 bases, the J end by 0 bases, with 10 bases between. Germline CDR1 is SGDLS and CDR2 is YYNGEE. The CDR3 sequence is CASSVDAGSSYEQYF. The CDR3 DNA reads TGTGCCAGCAGCGTAGATGCGGGGAGCTCCTACGAGCAGTACTTC.

The chain couples TRBV30 to TRBJ2-7, with D maybe TRBD1 (6 bases). Trimming removed 0 bases from V and 2 bases from J, with 11 bases in between. Germline assignment: CDR1 GTSNPN and CDR2 SVGIG (reference sequence). There are 14 residues in the CDR3. The DNA of the CDR3 is TGTGCCTGGAGTGTACAGGGAACCACCTACGAGCAGTACTTC. This translates into CAWSVQGTTYEQYF.

This chain uses TRBV6-5 with TRBJ1-1; 8 positions match TRBD1. V gave up 2 bases and J gave up 1 base; unmatched junction bases: 0. This CDR3 is built from 14 residues. Germline V gene sequence: CDR1 MNHEY, CDR2 SVGAGI. CDR3 region: CASSYGQGNTEAFF. In DNA form, the CDR3 reads TGTGCCAGCAGTTACGGACAGGGGAACACTGAAGCTTTCTTT.

V and J are TRBV12-5 and TRBJ1-1; tentatively, D is TRBD1 (6 bases). Germline V gene sequence: CDR1 LGHNT, CDR2 FRNRAP. The CDR3 runs 16 residues. The V end was cut by 2 bases, the J end by 3 bases, with 16 bases between. The CDR3 loop reads CASGLRGGLADTEAFF. In nucleotides, the CDR3 is TGTGCTAGTGGTTTGCGGGGGGGGCTCGCGGACACTGAAGCTTTCTTT.

This sequence joins TRBV4-1 and TRBJ1-6; a possible D gene is TRBD1 (5 bases). The ends were cut back, 0 bases at V and 9 bases at J, with 6 bases in the middle. This CDR3 is 13 amino acids long. Germline values: CDR1 MGHRA, CDR2 YSYEKL. The CDR3: CASSQDGASPLHF. The CDR3 bases are TGCGCCAGCAGCCAAGATGGGGCTTCACCCCTCCACTTT.

The V gene is TRBV9, the J gene TRBJ2-3; TRBD2 agrees at 13 bases. Trimming cost V 3 bases and J 5 bases; bases outside gene matches: 6. This CDR3 has 16 amino acids. Germline values: CDR1 SGDLS, CDR2 YYNGEE. The DNA for the CDR3 is TGTGCCAGCAGCGAGGGGACTAGCGGGGTGGGAGATACGCAGTATTTT. It codes for CASSEGTSGVGDTQYF.

This clone was seen a single time. The V and J genes are TRBV10-3 and TRBJ1-1, with D possibly matching TRBD1 (6 bases). Germline CDR1 ENHRY, CDR2 SYGVKD. V lost 1 base, J lost 3 bases, and 12 bases lay in between. CDR3 size: 15 residues. DNA of the CDR3: TGTGCCATCAGTGAGTTACAGGGCGGAGACACTGAAGCTTTCTTT. This sequence encodes CAISELQGGDTEAFF.